This TCR beta chain is drawn from a study of blood T cell repertoires in COVID-19. The protocol was immunoSEQ multiplex PCR, while the TCRdb copy is restricted to in-frame clones and leaves out a portion. In the table there are under 300,000 clones, 80% to 85% of which are singletons. The germline gives CDR1 GTSNPN, CDR2 SVGIG (reference sequence). The V end was cut by 0 bases, the J end by 4 bases, with 12 bases between. The CDR3 runs to 14 residues. Sequenced input: peripheral blood. V is TRBV30 and J is TRBJ1-2; D perhaps matches TRBD1 (5 bases). The receptor was isolated from a woman in her sixties or seventies with active or convalescent COVID-19. CDR3 DNA: TGTGCCTGGAGTGTCAACATCGACAGCTATGGCTACACCTTC. It codes for CAWSVNIDSYGYTF.